Sequencing of this T cell receptor beta chain was carried out in a study of T cell changes during pregnancy in multiple sclerosis. Sequencing was performed with immunoSEQ multiplex PCR; in TCRdb, only in-frame clones are kept and a portion is missing. The sample contains some 97,000 clones, approximately 90% of which appear only once. CDR3 length equals 15 residues. Losses at the gene ends were 8 bases for V and 8 bases for J; bases not matched to a gene: 13. Germline assignment: CDR1 MNHEY and CDR2 SMNVEV (reference sequence). The V call is TRBV27, the J call TRBJ1-4, with TRBD1 matching 8 bases. The TCR sequence derives from a female donor with multiple sclerosis, enrolled in a pregnancy study. Sequenced material: peripheral blood, taken after pregnancy. As DNA, the CDR3 is TGTGCCAGCGCCGCTTTCAGGGGGCAGTGGGAAAAACTGTTTTTT. Residues: CASAAFRGQWEKLFF.